This T cell receptor (beta chain) was obtained from a study of shared clonotypes between healthy human individuals. Overall study: Aged between 18 and 49, the donors were a couple of women and a few men.

Notes on this clone: Antigen unknown.

General study results and limits: Sharing across four donors was highest in naive CD4 (roughly 5%) and lowest in memory CD8 (around 0.4%). Naive subsets generally exceeded memory subsets in estimated richness.

Replicate PCRs run on sorted subsets employed roughly 190 ng DNA, 30,000 to 35,000 T cell genomes. Sequenced by immunoSEQ multiplex PCR; TCRdb stores in-frame clones only, minus some. This table has more than 2 million clones, under 97% appearing once. The clonotype originates from a man younger than 35 in good health. Sample: naive CD4+ T cells sorted from blood. Subset meaning: CD45RA+ positively selected.

The CDR3 reads CASSEGTTEQPQHF. The DNA for the CDR3 is TGTGCCAGCAGTGAAGGGACCACCGAACAGCCCCAGCATTTT. The chain combines TRBV2 with TRBJ1-5; no reliable D call. V was shortened by 1 base and J by 7 bases, with 11 bases between the two germline ends. The CDR3 extends over 14 amino acids. CDR1 is SNHLY and CDR2 is FYNNEI in the germline V gene.